This T cell receptor (beta chain) is drawn from a study of regulatory T cells in long-lasting Graves disease. Across the study: Persistent Graves' disease denoted over 5 years of antithyroid drugs plus positive TSH receptor antibodies. Study results and caveats: The study examined only peripheral blood, not thyroid tissue. Persistent disease was characterized by preferential usage of TRBV28, TRBJ1-2 and TRBJ2-5.

Arm-PCR of CDR3 regions with iRepertoire HTBI primers generated TCR beta libraries. Via MiXCR, TCRdb re-called the multiplex PCR reads, giving one row per CDR3 protein. The data show about 470,000 distinct CDR3 sequences, 20% to 25% seen once. In its sample, this clonotype was seen many times. Its antigen is not identified. Time point described: persistent/refractory GD, antithyroid drugs over 5 years with positive TRAb. PBMC-extracted RNA yielded the TCR library. Roughly 8.2-milliliter peripheral blood samples went into EDTA tubes. V trimming: 6 bases; J trimming: 10 bases; junction bases outside the gene matches: 9. The CDR3 runs to 12 residues.

The receptor was isolated from a female donor with Graves disease. This rearrangement joins TRBV12-3 or TRBV12-4 to TRBJ2-7; TRBD1 matches at 7 bases. The sequenced sample was peripheral blood mononuclear cells (PBMCs), obtained when the disease was refractory, from a patient treated with antithyroid drugs. CDR3 residues: CASSRTGGSQYF. DNA for the CDR3: TGTGCCAGCAGCAGGACAGGTGGTAGTCAGTACTTC.